This entry concerns a single T cell receptor beta chain. Its antigen has not been determined. No clone much larger than this one lies a single base away; base qualities are absent. Participants in the prospective study were aged about 18 to 100 years, lived in 20 to 30 United States geographic areas, and enrolled through a virtual design. In the prospective study, participants were assigned to cohorts based on the clinical history participants reported in a screening survey and a study questionnaire. In the prospective study, whole blood, serum and a nasopharyngeal or oropharyngeal swab were collected from each participant by mobile phlebotomists. Additional blood draws and questionnaires over a 2-month period could optionally be provided by prospective study participants. Before DNA extraction, prospective study blood samples were shipped either frozen or at room temperature. This specimen comes from a study of blood T cell repertoires in COVID-19 (dated by TCRdb to between 2020 and 2021). Concerning the study at large: Samples from collaborators originated in the United States, Italy and Spain and spanned both the acute and convalescent phases of COVID-19. The sample metadata nearly always contained a de-identified subject ID, COVID-19 status, age in years and sex. Deeply sampled blood TCRbeta repertoires from subjects exposed to, actively infected with, or recovered from COVID-19 were included in the dataset. Samples came from the ongoing ImmuneRACE study (first 160 participants) plus 1,254 subjects from 6 global collaborators. The material from the prospective study consisted of cDNA or gDNA derived from T cells, B-cell-depleted T cells, or PBMCs. Where available, HLA class I and class II types were obtained from metadata supplied by the sample provider rather than from assay-based typing. The repertoires were released in a freely available public database meant as a resource for research on the immune response to SARS-CoV-2.

TCRbeta CDR3 regions were amplified from genomic DNA using the immunoSEQ Assay, a bias-controlled multiplex PCR. In the source study's methods: Within the assay, amplification of reference gene primers was used to estimate how many nucleated cells each sample contained. To quantify the absolute abundance of each unique TCRbeta CDR3 rearrangement, sequence reads were collapsed and filtered. For each sample, productive Simpson clonality was calculated by taking the square root of Simpson's diversity index across productive rearrangements. TCRdb provides this immuneACCESS table in a form limited to in-frame rearrangements. Some clones are lacking; in checked studies, under half of them reflect an unresolved V gene, and why the rest are absent is not known. The V and J calls and clone size are taken from that table; D and trimming were inferred from the DNA. This sample is represented by 200,000 or so clones; 86% of them were singletons. The ten largest make up over 3% of the sample.

The CDR3 runs 16 residues from the cysteine to the phenylalanine. Only CDR3 DNA is held: 48 bases, read in frame from base 1. At the junction V is shortened by 4 bases and J by 3 bases; bases outside the gene matches: 7. CDR1 and CDR2 are read off the germline V gene (reference sequence) as LGHDT and YNNKEL. General study outcomes and caveats: The quantity of clinical and demographic metadata differed by source and by participant and was supplied without curation.

The V gene is TRBV3-1 (or the pseudogene TRBV3-2) and the J gene is TRBJ2-1, with 9 middle bases fitting TRBD2. This receptor was obtained from a middle-aged woman with acute COVID-19. Sequenced input: PBMCs or T cells enriched from blood (not recorded which). The sequence in DNA is TGTGCCAGCAGCCCTGCGCGGGGGGGGTTCTACAATGAGCAGTTCTTC. Translated, it reads CASSPARGGFYNEQFF.